The 27 T cell receptor beta chains below come from one sample, sequenced in a study of technical replicates of blood from a few donors. The table came from immunoSEQ multiplex PCR; TCRdb's copy has only in-frame clones and leaves some out. The sample has more than 60,000 clones; 85% to 95% are singletons. What was sequenced was T cells isolated from PBMCs. These receptors were obtained from a human donor in good health.

CDR3 loop: CASSHASGSKAYNEQFF. CDR3 nucleotides: TGCGCCAGCAGCCACGCTAGCGGGAGTAAAGCCTACAATGAGCAGTTCTTC. The gene calls are TRBV4-1 and TRBJ2-1; the match to TRBD2 covers 10 bases. The CDR3 totals 17 residues. With 3 bases clipped from V and 2 bases from J, the junction kept 7 bases outside the gene matches. Germline V gene data show CDR1 as MGHRA and CDR2 as YSYEKL.

The chain links TRBV19 to TRBJ1-1; D not resolved. There are 11 residues in the CDR3. The V end lost 5 bases, the J end lost 5 bases, and 6 bases lay between the germline ends. The germline V gene encodes CDR1 LNHDA and CDR2 SQIVND (reference sequence). The CDR3 is CASSSLTEAFF. The CDR3, as DNA: TGTGCCAGTAGTTCCCTAACTGAAGCTTTCTTT.

The rearrangement joins TRBV11-2 to TRBJ2-5; tentatively, D is TRBD2 (6 bases). Germline CDR1 is SGHAT and CDR2 is FQNNGV. Trimming took 4 bases from V and 0 from J, leaving 9 bases between them. CDR3 length: 14 amino acids. The CDR3: CASSYRDYQETQYF. CDR3 DNA: TGTGCCAGCAGCTACCGGGACTACCAAGAGACCCAGTACTTC.

The gene calls are TRBV6-1 and TRBJ2-2, with D unclear. The V gene lost 2 bases and the J gene lost 2 bases, with 9 bases spanning the gap. The CDR3 is made up of 15 amino acids. The germline gives CDR1 MNHNS, CDR2 SASEGT. As DNA, the CDR3 is TGTGCCAGCAGTGAACTCCCGTTAAACACCGGGGAGCTGTTTTTT. Its protein is CASSELPLNTGELFF.

J is TRBJ2-7 and V is TRBV4-1; TRBD1 is a possible D gene (6 bases). CDR1 is MGHRA, CDR2 YSYEKL, per germline. This CDR3 is built from 15 residues. V was shortened by 5 bases and J by 0 bases, with 14 bases between the two germline ends. For the CDR3, the DNA is TGCGCCAGCAGCGTACAGGGATTTTCCTCCTACGAGCAGTACTTC. Translation gives CASSVQGFSSYEQYF.

V is TRBV5-6 and J is TRBJ2-7; TRBD2 matches at 7 bases. This CDR3 contains 16 residues. Germline loops: CDR1 SGHDT, CDR2 YYEEEE. Trimming at V came to 4 bases and at J to 4 bases, leaving 14 bases not matched to a gene. The CDR3 DNA reads as TGTGCCAGCAGCGTCCGGGGGAGGGTCCCGACATACGAGCAGTACTTC. Protein: CASSVRGRVPTYEQYF. Full variable domain (outside the CDR3, taken from reference TRBV5-6 and TRBJ2-7): DAGVTQSPTHLIKTRGQQVTLRCSPKSGHDTVSWYQQALGQGPQFIFQYYEEEERQRGNFPDRFSGHQFPNYSSELNVNALLLGDSALYLCASSVRGRVPTYEQYFGPGTRLTVT.

This chain connects TRBV6-5 to TRBJ2-1; the match to TRBD2 covers 7 bases. The CDR3 totals 12 residues. Germline V gives CDR1 MNHEY, CDR2 SVGAGI. V trimming: 11 bases; J trimming: 5 bases; junction bases outside the gene matches: 6. CDR3: CAVGLVHNEQFF. In DNA form, the CDR3 reads TGTGCCGTTGGACTAGTCCACAATGAGCAGTTCTTC.

The chain recombines TRBV13 with TRBJ2-5, with 7 bases aligning to TRBD2. Germline assignment: CDR1 PRHDT and CDR2 FYEKMQ (reference sequence). The V gene end was trimmed by 1 base and the J gene end by 7 bases; junction bases not matched to a gene: 15. The CDR3 runs 17 residues. CDR3 DNA sequence: TGTGCCAGCAGCTTAGTTTGGGGAGGGGAAGCGTACGGGACCCAGTACTTC. Its protein product is CASSLVWGGEAYGTQYF.

The V gene is TRBV6-1, the J gene TRBJ1-5; tentatively, D is TRBD1 (6 bases). V was pared by 5 bases and J by 6 bases, with 14 bases between. This CDR3 has 14 amino acids. The germline gives CDR1 MNHNS, CDR2 SASEGT. The CDR3 DNA follows: TGTGCCAGCAGTTCCCTGGGGGGGCGTCAGCCCCAGCATTTT. Encoded protein: CASSSLGGRQPQHF.

This chain uses TRBV7-8 with TRBJ1-2; no clear D. Trimming stripped 2 bases from V and 8 bases from J, with 24 bases between. This CDR3 comprises 17 residues. From germline, CDR1 is SGHVS and CDR2 FQNEAQ. CDR3 nucleotide sequence: TGTGCCAGCAGCTTACCGCGGGTGGCAGCCCCTCTCTGGGGCTACACCTTC. Its protein product is CASSLPRVAAPLWGYTF.

The chain uses TRBV20-1 and TRBJ1-2; D remains unclear. CDR3 length: 10 residues. The germline V and J ends were trimmed by 3 bases and 8 bases, with 7 bases remaining between them. Germline lookup yields CDR1 DFQATT and CDR2 SNEGSKA (reference sequence). The DNA of the CDR3 is TGCAGTGCTAGTTGGCAGGGCTACACCTTC. Its translation is CSASWQGYTF.

The V gene is TRBV6-6, the J gene TRBJ1-2; D gene unclear. Trimming took off 0 bases at V and 8 bases at J, with 16 bases between the two ends. In germline, CDR1 is MNHNY, CDR2 SVGAGI (reference sequence). The CDR3 loop spans 15 amino acids. CDR3 nucleotides: TGTGCCAGCAGTTACTCAATGGACCTTTCGGGGGGCTACACCTTC. This translates into CASSYSMDLSGGYTF.

J is TRBJ2-2 and V is TRBV2; TRBD1 agrees at 8 bases. CDR3 length equals 15 residues. Germline-derived CDR1 and CDR2 are SNHLY and FYNNEI. V lost 8 bases to trimming and J lost 2 bases; unmatched junction nucleotides: 7. CDR3 amino acids: CASSTGGRNTGELFF. DNA of the CDR3: TGTGCCAGCTCAACAGGGGGGAGAAACACCGGGGAGCTGTTTTTT.

V usage is TRBV5-4 and J usage is TRBJ2-7; 11 bases fit TRBD2. V gave up 4 bases and J gave up 6 bases; unmatched junction bases: 12. The CDR3 sequence is 16 residues long. CDR1 is SGHNT and CDR2 is YYREEE in the germline V gene (reference sequence). The CDR3 sequence is CASSPNLSGGAGEQYF. CDR3 bases: TGTGCCAGCAGCCCCAACCTTAGCGGGGGGGCCGGCGAGCAGTACTTC. Using reference TRBV5-4 and TRBJ2-7 for the parts outside the CDR3, the full variable domain is ETGVTQSPTHLIKTRGQQVTLRCSSQSGHNTVSWYQQALGQGPQFIFQYYREEENGRGNFPPRFSGLQFPNYSSELNVNALELDDSALYLCASSPNLSGGAGEQYFGPGTRLTVT.

This clone was observed a few times. The V and J genes are TRBV2 and TRBJ2-2, with 7 bases that match TRBD1. From germline, CDR1 is SNHLY and CDR2 FYNNEI. The CDR3 loop spans 16 amino acids. The ends lost 5 bases at V and 3 bases at J; junction bases unmatched: 9. The DNA of the CDR3 is TGTGCCAGCAGTCACAGGGGTACGGCATACACCGGGGAGCTGTTTTTT. Protein product: CASSHRGTAYTGELFF.

The chain uses TRBV30 and TRBJ1-2; D unclear. The CDR3 is 15 residues long. CDR1 and CDR2 from the germline V gene are GTSNPN and SVGIG (reference sequence). V was pared by 4 bases and J by 4 bases, with 19 bases between. The CDR3 spells CAWTPPGQTFYGYTF. The CDR3 DNA is TGTGCCTGGACCCCCCCGGGTCAGACCTTCTATGGCTACACCTTC. Drawing the rest from reference TRBV30 and TRBJ1-2, the complete variable domain is SQTIHQWPATLVQPVGSPLSLECTVEGTSNPNLYWYRQAAGRGLQLLFYSVGIGQISSEVPQNLSASRPQDRQFILSSKKLLLSDSGFYLCAWTPPGQTFYGYTFGSGTRLTVV.

The chain employs TRBV18 and TRBJ2-2; D perhaps matches TRBD2 (7 bases). CDR1 is KGHSH and CDR2 is LQKENI in the germline V gene. The germline V and J ends were trimmed by 0 bases and 2 bases, with 10 bases remaining between them. CDR3 length: 16 residues. The CDR3: CASSPPGGRNTGELFF. The CDR3 nucleotides are TGTGCCAGCTCACCACCGGGGGGGCGCAACACCGGGGAGCTGTTTTTT.

The CDR3 DNA is TGTGCCAGCAGCCAAGGTGGAGAATACAGCGGGAGAATTGACAATGAGCAGTTCTTC. This sequence encodes CASSQGGEYSGRIDNEQFF. The chain couples TRBV4-2 to TRBJ2-1; 8 bases line up with TRBD2. In germline, CDR1 is LGHNA, CDR2 YNFKEQ. Unmatched junction bases numbered 16, after V lost 1 base and J lost 5 bases. The CDR3 totals 19 residues.

The V call is TRBV6-1, the J call TRBJ2-3, with unresolved D. Between the trimmed V and J ends, which lost 5 bases and 2 bases, there was a span of 5 bases. CDR1 is MNHNS, CDR2 SASEGT, per germline. The CDR3 has 12 residues. Written as DNA, the CDR3 is TGTGCCAGCAGTTTCTCCACAGATACGCAGTATTTT. Its protein product is CASSFSTDTQYF.

The chain uses TRBV9 and TRBJ2-1; the D gene is possibly TRBD1 (5 bases). Trimming stripped 3 bases from V and 6 bases from J, with 10 bases between. From germline, CDR1 is SGDLS and CDR2 YYNGEE. The CDR3 is 13 amino acids. CDR3 loop: CASSGSRGNEQFF. The CDR3 bases are TGTGCCAGCAGCGGTAGTAGGGGCAATGAGCAGTTCTTC.

The chain couples TRBV18 to TRBJ1-4; D gene unclear. The CDR3 is 16 residues long. Trimming took off 6 bases at V and 1 base at J, with 15 bases between the two ends. Germline-derived CDR1 and CDR2 are KGHSH and LQKENI. CDR3 amino acids: CASSTLPGETNEKLFF. For the CDR3, the DNA is TGTGCCAGCTCTACTTTGCCCGGGGAAACTAATGAAAAACTGTTTTTT.

CDR3 residues: CASSLGLAGEQYF. The CDR3 DNA follows: TGTGCCAGCAGCTTAGGACTAGCGGGAGAGCAGTACTTC. The chain carries TRBV11-1 and TRBJ2-7, with 11 positions matching TRBD2. Trimming at V came to 1 base and at J to 7 bases, leaving 0 bases not matched to a gene. The CDR3 length is 13 residues. The germline CDR1 and CDR2 sequences are SGHAT and FQDESV (reference sequence).

J is TRBJ1-5 and V is TRBV5-8; no reliable D call. The ends were cut back, 2 bases at V and 1 base at J, with 10 bases in the middle. Germline V gene data show CDR1 as SGHTS and CDR2 as YDEGEE. This CDR3 is built from 15 residues. The CDR3 DNA reads as TGTGCCAGCAGCTTCCGGACGGGAAGCAATCAGCCCCAGCATTTT. This encodes CASSFRTGSNQPQHF.

CDR3 DNA: TGTGCCAGCAGCTTGGATCTAGGAGGGTCACCCCTCCACTTT. It yields the protein CASSLDLGGSPLHF. The chain has TRBV5-4 and TRBJ1-6; unclear D gene. The CDR3 contains 14 residues. The V gene's germline CDR1 is SGHNT and CDR2 YYREEE (reference sequence). The V gene lost 0 bases and the J gene lost 10 bases, with 11 bases spanning the gap.

This clone was recorded a few times. The chain combines TRBV14 with TRBJ2-7, with a possible D match to TRBD1 (5 bases). V shed 1 base and J shed 4 bases, with 11 bases lying between them. Germline CDR1 and CDR2: SGHDN and FVKESK. There are 14 residues in the CDR3. In DNA form, the CDR3 reads TGTGCCAGCAGCCAAGCACAGGTCGGTTACGAGCAGTACTTC. It encodes CASSQAQVGYEQYF.

The chain couples TRBV15 to TRBJ2-7, with TRBD1 as a possible D gene (5 bases). This CDR3 contains 17 residues. The germline gives CDR1 LNHNV, CDR2 YYDKDF (reference sequence). Trimming pared 0 bases from V and 0 bases from J, leaving 15 bases between. The CDR3 loop reads CATSRDSPDSFSYEQYF. CDR3 in DNA: TGTGCCACCAGCAGAGATTCCCCAGACAGTTTCTCCTACGAGCAGTACTTC.

V and J are TRBV18 and TRBJ2-1; D gene ambiguous. Germline V lookup: CDR1 KGHSH, CDR2 LQKENI. The length of the CDR3 is 16 residues. The V end lost 3 bases, the J end lost 5 bases, and 17 bases lay between the germline ends. The CDR3 spells CASSPSLSPINNEQFF. DNA for the CDR3: TGTGCCAGCTCACCGAGCTTGTCTCCTATCAACAATGAGCAGTTCTTC.